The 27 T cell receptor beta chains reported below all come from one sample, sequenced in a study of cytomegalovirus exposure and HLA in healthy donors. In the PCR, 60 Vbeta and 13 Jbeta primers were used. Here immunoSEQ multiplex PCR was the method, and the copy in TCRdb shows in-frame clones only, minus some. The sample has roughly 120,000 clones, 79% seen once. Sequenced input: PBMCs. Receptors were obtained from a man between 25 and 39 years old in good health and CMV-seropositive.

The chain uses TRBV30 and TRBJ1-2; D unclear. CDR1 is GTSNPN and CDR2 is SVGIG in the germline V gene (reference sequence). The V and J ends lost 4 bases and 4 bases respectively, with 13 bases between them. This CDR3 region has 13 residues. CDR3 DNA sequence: TGTGCCTGGATGCCCGACTGGAGCTATGGCTACACCTTC. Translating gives CAWMPDWSYGYTF.

CDR3 region: CASSRSDRAYAYEQYF. Here the CDR3 DNA reads TGTGCCAGCAGTCGCTCGGACAGGGCGTACGCCTACGAGCAGTACTTC. The rearrangement uses TRBV27 and TRBJ2-7; 8 bases are a match to TRBD1. Germline CDR1 reads MNHEY; CDR2 reads SMNVEV (reference sequence). Trimming cost V 5 bases and J 2 bases; bases outside gene matches: 11. The CDR3 has 16 amino acids.

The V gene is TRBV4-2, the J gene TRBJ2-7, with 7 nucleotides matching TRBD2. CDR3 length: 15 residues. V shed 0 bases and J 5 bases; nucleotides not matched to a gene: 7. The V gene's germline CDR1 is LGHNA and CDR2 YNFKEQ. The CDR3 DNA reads TGTGCCAGCAGCCAAGATTGGGGGGGTTCCGACGAGCAGTACTTC. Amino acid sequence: CASSQDWGGSDEQYF.

CDR3 sequence reads: CASSPGQDYEQYF. The CDR3 DNA follows: TGTGCCAGCAGCCCGGGACAGGACTACGAGCAGTACTTC. The chain carries TRBV5-4 and TRBJ2-7; 8 bases line up with TRBD1. The CDR3 contains 13 residues. V shed 4 bases and J 3 bases; nucleotides not matched to a gene: 3. Looked up from germline, CDR1 is SGHNT and CDR2 is YYREEE (reference sequence).

The CDR3 nucleotides read TGTGCCAGCAGCCGTGGGTGGAGGTCGAGCACAGATACGCAGTATTTT. As protein: CASSRGWRSSTDTQYF. V usage is TRBV5-6 and J usage is TRBJ2-3; tentative D call: TRBD2 (5 bases). V was clipped by 4 bases and J by 0 bases, with 15 bases between them. Germline V CDR1 and CDR2: SGHDT, YYEEEE. This CDR3 spans 16 amino acids. The full variable domain, completed using reference TRBV5-6 and TRBJ2-3, is DAGVTQSPTHLIKTRGQQVTLRCSPKSGHDTVSWYQQALGQGPQFIFQYYEEEERQRGNFPDRFSGHQFPNYSSELNVNALLLGDSALYLCASSRGWRSSTDTQYFGPGTRLTVL.

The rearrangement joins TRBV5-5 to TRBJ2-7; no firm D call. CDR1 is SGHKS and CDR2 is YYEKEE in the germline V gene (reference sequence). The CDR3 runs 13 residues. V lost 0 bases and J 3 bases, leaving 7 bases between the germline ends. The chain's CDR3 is CASSLARLYEQYF. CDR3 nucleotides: TGTGCCAGCAGCTTGGCGCGGCTCTACGAGCAGTACTTC.

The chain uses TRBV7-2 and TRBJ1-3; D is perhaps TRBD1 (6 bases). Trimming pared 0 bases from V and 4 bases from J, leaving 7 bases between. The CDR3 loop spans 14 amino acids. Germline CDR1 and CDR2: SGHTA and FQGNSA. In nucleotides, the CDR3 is TGTGCCAGCAGCTTAGCAGGGGGAGGAAACACCATATATTTT. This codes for CASSLAGGGNTIYF.

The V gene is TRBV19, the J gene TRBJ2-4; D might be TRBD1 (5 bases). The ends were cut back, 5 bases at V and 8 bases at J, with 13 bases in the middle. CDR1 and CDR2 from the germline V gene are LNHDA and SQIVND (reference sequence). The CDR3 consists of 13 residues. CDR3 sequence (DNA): TGTGCCAGTAGTCCAGGGCGGCAGGACATTCAGTACTTC. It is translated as CASSPGRQDIQYF.

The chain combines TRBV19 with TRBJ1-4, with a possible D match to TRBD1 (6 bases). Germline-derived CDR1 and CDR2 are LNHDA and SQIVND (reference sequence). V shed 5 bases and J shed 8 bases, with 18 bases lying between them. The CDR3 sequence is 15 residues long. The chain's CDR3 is CASSDLRGANEKLFF. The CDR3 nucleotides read TGTGCCAGTAGTGATCTTCGGGGGGCCAACGAAAAACTGTTTTTT.

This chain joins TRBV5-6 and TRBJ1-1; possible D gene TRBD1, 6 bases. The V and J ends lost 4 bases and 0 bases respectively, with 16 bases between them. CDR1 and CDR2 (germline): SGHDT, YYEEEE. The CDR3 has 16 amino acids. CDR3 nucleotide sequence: TGTGCCAGCAGCCCGGGACAACGGACGATGAACACTGAAGCTTTCTTT. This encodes CASSPGQRTMNTEAFF.

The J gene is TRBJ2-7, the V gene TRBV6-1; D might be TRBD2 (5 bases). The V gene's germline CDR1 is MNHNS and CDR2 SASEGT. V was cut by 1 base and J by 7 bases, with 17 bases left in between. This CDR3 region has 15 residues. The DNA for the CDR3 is TGTGCCAGCAGTGAAGGACGGAGGCCTTGGGGAGAGCAGTACTTC. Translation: CASSEGRRPWGEQYF.

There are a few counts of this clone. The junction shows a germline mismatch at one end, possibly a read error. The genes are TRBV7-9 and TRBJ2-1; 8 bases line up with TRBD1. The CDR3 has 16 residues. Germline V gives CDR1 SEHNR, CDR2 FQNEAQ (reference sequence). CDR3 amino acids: CSSSEGWTGSYNEQFF. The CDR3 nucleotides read TGTTCCAGCAGCGAGGGTTGGACAGGGTCCTACAATGAGCAGTTCTTC.

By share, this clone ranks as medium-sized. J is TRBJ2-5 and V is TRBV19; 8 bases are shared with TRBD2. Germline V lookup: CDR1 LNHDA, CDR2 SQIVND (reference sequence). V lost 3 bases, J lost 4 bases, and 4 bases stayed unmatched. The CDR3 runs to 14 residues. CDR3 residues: CASSMRGAIETQYF. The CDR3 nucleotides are TGTGCCAGTAGTATGCGGGGGGCAATAGAGACCCAGTACTTC. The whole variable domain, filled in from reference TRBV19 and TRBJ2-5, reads DGGITQSPKYLFRKEGQNVTLSCEQNLNHDAMYWYRQDPGQGLRLIYYSQIVNDFQKGDIAEGYSVSREKKESFPLTVTSAQKNPTAFYLCASSMRGAIETQYFGPGTRLLVL.

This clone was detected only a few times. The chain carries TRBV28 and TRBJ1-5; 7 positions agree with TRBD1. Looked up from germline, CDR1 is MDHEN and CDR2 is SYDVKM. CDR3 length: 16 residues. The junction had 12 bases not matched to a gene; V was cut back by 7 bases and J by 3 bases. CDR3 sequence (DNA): TGTGCCAGCATTAAATACCGGGACAGTTTCAATCAGCCCCAGCATTTT. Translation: CASIKYRDSFNQPQHF.

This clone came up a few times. CDR3 residues: CASSSGDTSYEQYF. The CDR3 nucleotides read TGCGCCAGCAGCTCAGGGGACACCTCCTACGAGCAGTACTTC. The chain links TRBV5-1 to TRBJ2-7; tentatively, D is TRBD1 (6 bases). The CDR3 length is 14 residues. Germline CDR1 and CDR2: SGHRS and YFSETQ. V gave up 3 bases and J gave up 0 bases, with 10 bases separating them. Variable domain in full (rest from reference TRBV5-1 and TRBJ2-7): KAGVTQTPRYLIKTRGQQVTLSCSPISGHRSVSWYQQTPGQGLQFLFEYFSETQRNKGNFPGRFSGRQFSNSRSEMNVSTLELGDSALYLCASSSGDTSYEQYFGPGTRLTVT.

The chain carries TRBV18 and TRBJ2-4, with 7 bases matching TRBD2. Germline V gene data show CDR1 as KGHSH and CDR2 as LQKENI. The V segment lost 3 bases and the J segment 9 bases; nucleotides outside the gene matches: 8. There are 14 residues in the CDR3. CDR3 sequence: CASSPSTSSSIQYF. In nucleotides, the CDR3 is TGTGCCAGCTCACCTTCGACTAGCAGTAGCATTCAGTACTTC.

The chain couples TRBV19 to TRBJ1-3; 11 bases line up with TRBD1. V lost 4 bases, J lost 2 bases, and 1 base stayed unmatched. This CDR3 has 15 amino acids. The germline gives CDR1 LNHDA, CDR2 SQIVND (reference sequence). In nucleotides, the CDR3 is TGTGCCAGTAGTACGGACAGGGGGCCTGGAAACACCATATATTTT. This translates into CASSTDRGPGNTIYF. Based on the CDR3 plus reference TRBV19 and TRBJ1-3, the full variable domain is DGGITQSPKYLFRKEGQNVTLSCEQNLNHDAMYWYRQDPGQGLRLIYYSQIVNDFQKGDIAEGYSVSREKKESFPLTVTSAQKNPTAFYLCASSTDRGPGNTIYFGEGSWLTVV.

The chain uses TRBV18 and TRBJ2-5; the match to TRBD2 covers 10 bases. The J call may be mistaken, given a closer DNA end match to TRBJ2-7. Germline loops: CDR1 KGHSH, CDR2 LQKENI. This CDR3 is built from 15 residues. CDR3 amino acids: CASSEYSGGADEQYF. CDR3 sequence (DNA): TGTGCCAGCTCAGAATACAGCGGGGGGGCCGACGAGCAGTACTTC.

Here the CDR3 reads CASILGDSLSNEQFF. For the CDR3, the DNA is TGTGCCAGCATCCTTGGGGACTCCCTGAGCAATGAGCAGTTCTTC. This chain links TRBV5-6 with TRBJ2-1; D possibly corresponds to TRBD2 (6 bases). Germline-derived CDR1 and CDR2 are SGHDT and YYEEEE. This CDR3 spans 15 amino acids. V lost 6 bases and J 6 bases, leaving 19 bases between the germline ends. The full variable domain, with the rest looked up from reference TRBV5-6 and TRBJ2-1, is DAGVTQSPTHLIKTRGQQVTLRCSPKSGHDTVSWYQQALGQGPQFIFQYYEEEERQRGNFPDRFSGHQFPNYSSELNVNALLLGDSALYLCASILGDSLSNEQFFGPGTRLTVL.

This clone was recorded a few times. As DNA, the CDR3 is TGCGCCAGCAGACGGGGACTAGCGGGAGACAATGAGCAGTTCTTC. Translation: CASRRGLAGDNEQFF. The gene calls are TRBV4-1 and TRBJ2-1, with 14 positions matching TRBD2. This CDR3 spans 15 amino acids. The V and J ends lost 6 bases and 5 bases, in that order; junction bases with no gene match: 3. Germline-derived CDR1 and CDR2 are MGHRA and YSYEKL.

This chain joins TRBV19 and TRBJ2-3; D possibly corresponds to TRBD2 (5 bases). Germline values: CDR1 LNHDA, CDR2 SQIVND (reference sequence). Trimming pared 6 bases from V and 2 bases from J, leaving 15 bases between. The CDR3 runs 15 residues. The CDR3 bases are TGTGCCAGTAGCGTCCTCCGGGAAAACACAGATACGCAGTATTTT. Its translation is CASSVLRENTDTQYF. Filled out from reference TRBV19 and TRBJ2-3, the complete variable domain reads DGGITQSPKYLFRKEGQNVTLSCEQNLNHDAMYWYRQDPGQGLRLIYYSQIVNDFQKGDIAEGYSVSREKKESFPLTVTSAQKNPTAFYLCASSVLRENTDTQYFGPGTRLTVL.

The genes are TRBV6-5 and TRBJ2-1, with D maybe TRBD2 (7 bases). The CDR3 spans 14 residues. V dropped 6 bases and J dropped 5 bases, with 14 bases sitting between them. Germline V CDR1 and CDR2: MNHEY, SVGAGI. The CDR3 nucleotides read TGTGCCAGCAGCCCGGGAGGACAGAACAATGAGCAGTTCTTC. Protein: CASSPGGQNNEQFF.

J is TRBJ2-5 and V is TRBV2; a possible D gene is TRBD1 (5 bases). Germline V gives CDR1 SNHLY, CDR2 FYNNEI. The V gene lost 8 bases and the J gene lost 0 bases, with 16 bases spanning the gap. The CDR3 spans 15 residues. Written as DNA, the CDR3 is TGTGCCAGCTTGCCCCGACAGTTCAACCAAGAGACCCAGTACTTC. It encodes CASLPRQFNQETQYF.

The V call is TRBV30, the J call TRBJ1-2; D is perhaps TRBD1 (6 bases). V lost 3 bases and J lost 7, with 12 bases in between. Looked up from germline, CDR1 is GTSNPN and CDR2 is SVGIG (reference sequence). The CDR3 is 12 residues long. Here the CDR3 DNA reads TGTGCCTGGAGAGGGGGGGCCAGTGGCTACACCTTC. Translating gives CAWRGGASGYTF. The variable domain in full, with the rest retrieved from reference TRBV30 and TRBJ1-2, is SQTIHQWPATLVQPVGSPLSLECTVEGTSNPNLYWYRQAAGRGLQLLFYSVGIGQISSEVPQNLSASRPQDRQFILSSKKLLLSDSGFYLCAWRGGASGYTFGSGTRLTVV.

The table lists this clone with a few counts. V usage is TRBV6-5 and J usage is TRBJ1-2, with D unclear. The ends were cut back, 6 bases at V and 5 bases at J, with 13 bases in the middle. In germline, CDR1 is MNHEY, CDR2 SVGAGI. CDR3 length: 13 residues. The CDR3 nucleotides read TGTGCCAGCAGGGCCAAGGGAGAATATGGCTACACCTTC. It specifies CASRAKGEYGYTF.

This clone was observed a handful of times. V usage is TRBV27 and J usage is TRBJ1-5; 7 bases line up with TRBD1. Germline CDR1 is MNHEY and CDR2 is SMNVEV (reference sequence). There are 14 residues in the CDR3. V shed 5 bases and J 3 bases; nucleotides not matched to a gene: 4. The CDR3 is CASSDRAFNQPQHF. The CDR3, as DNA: TGTGCCAGCAGTGACAGGGCCTTCAATCAGCCCCAGCATTTT.

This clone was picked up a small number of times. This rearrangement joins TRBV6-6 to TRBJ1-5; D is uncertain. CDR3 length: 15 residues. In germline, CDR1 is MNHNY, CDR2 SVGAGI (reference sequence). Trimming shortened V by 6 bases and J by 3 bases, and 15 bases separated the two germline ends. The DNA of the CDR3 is TGTGCCAGCAGCCGGGATAGGCCTTACAATCAGCCCCAGCATTTT. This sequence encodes CASSRDRPYNQPQHF.